The T cell receptor beta chain described here comes from a study of cytomegalovirus exposure and HLA in healthy donors. The study's findings and limits: Reported results showed that the classifier diagnosed cytomegalovirus status with high specificity and sensitivity.

Generated by immunoSEQ multiplex PCR, the TCRdb table keeps only in-frame clones and is missing some. Of 150,000 to 200,000 clones in the sample, roughly nine tenths were seen once. This clone appeared a single time. Antigen unknown. The specimen was PBMCs. The TCR sequence derives from a man between 18 and 35 years old in good health and CMV-seropositive.

The CDR3 is CASSSRTSGMGSDEQFF. CDR3 DNA: TGTGCCAGCAGCTCCAGGACTAGCGGGATGGGTAGCGATGAGCAGTTCTTC. This chain uses TRBV5-4 with TRBJ2-1; 12 bases agree with TRBD2. J gave up 8 bases and V 3 bases, and 12 bases lay outside the gene matches. The CDR3 length is 17 residues. Germline CDR1 is SGHNT and CDR2 is YYREEE (reference sequence).